These 30 T cell receptor beta chains were sequenced from one sample in a study of control samples from healthy donors and cancer patients. The repertoire was sequenced with immunoSEQ multiplex PCR; TCRdb's copy has only in-frame clones and lacks some. The sample shows about 190,000 clones, approximately 90% of them seen only once. Sequencing was performed on blood. The receptors were gathered from a man aged 30-40 years in good health.

This chain joins TRBV11-2 and TRBJ1-6; D gene ambiguous. CDR3 length equals 13 residues. Trimming left V 0 bases short and J 14 bases short, with 11 bases between. Germline V gene sequence: CDR1 SGHAT, CDR2 FQNNGV. CDR3 sequence (DNA): TGTGCCAGCAGCTTAGATCATCGGGGTTCCCTCCACTTT. It yields the protein CASSLDHRGSLHF.

The V call is TRBV7-9, the J call TRBJ1-2; tentative D call: TRBD1 (5 bases). This CDR3 contains 15 residues. V shed 5 bases and J shed 5 bases, with 18 bases lying between them. Germline V CDR1 and CDR2: SEHNR, FQNEAQ (reference sequence). In DNA form, the CDR3 reads TGTGCCAGCAGCCCCCCGGGACGCCAGGCTTATGGCTACACCTTC. Translation: CASSPPGRQAYGYTF. The variable domain in full, with the rest retrieved from reference TRBV7-9 and TRBJ1-2, is DTGVSQNPRHKITKRGQNVTFRCDPISEHNRLYWYRQTLGQGPEFLTYFQNEAQLEKSRLLSDRFSAERPKGSFSTLEIQRTEQGDSAMYLCASSPPGRQAYGYTFGSGTRLTVV.

This sequence joins TRBV19 and TRBJ1-3; D gene uncertain. V was shortened by 3 bases and J by 0 bases, with 6 bases between the two germline ends. CDR1 is LNHDA and CDR2 is SQIVND in the germline V gene (reference sequence). This CDR3 region has 14 residues. The CDR3 protein is CASSMMNSGNTIYF. For the CDR3, the DNA is TGTGCCAGTAGTATGATGAACTCTGGAAACACCATATATTTT.

This chain joins TRBV12-3 or TRBV12-4 and TRBJ2-7, with D perhaps TRBD1 (5 bases). This CDR3 has 13 amino acids. The germline V and J ends were trimmed by 7 bases and 3 bases, with 13 bases remaining between them. DNA for the CDR3: TGTGCCAGCACCGAAAGGGGTAGCTACGAGCAGTACTTC. It translates to CASTERGSYEQYF.

The V call is TRBV30, the J call TRBJ2-3; the match to TRBD1 covers 7 bases. After removal of 2 bases from V and 0 bases from J, the junction contained 5 bases not matched to a gene. The CDR3 loop spans 15 amino acids. Germline CDR1 reads GTSNPN; CDR2 reads SVGIG (reference sequence). The CDR3 bases are TGTGCCTGGAGTCGGACAGGATCTAGCACAGATACGCAGTATTTT. Translated, it gives CAWSRTGSSTDTQYF.

In its sample, this clone was seen once. V and J are TRBV11-2 and TRBJ1-2; 12 nucleotides match TRBD1. Trimming took 4 bases from V and 7 from J; bases not matched to a gene: 13. The CDR3 is made up of 17 amino acids. CDR1 and CDR2 from the germline V gene are SGHAT and FQNNGV. The CDR3 loop reads CASSSNRDRGPRLGYTF. DNA for the CDR3: TGTGCCAGCAGCTCAAACCGGGACAGGGGGCCCCGTCTTGGCTACACCTTC.

The chain recombines TRBV2 with TRBJ2-7; TRBD1 agrees at 10 bases. Germline V gene data show CDR1 as SNHLY and CDR2 as FYNNEI. V was pared by 6 bases and J by 4 bases, with 6 bases of the junction left unmatched. The CDR3 consists of 14 residues. In nucleotides, the CDR3 is TGTGCCAGCAGAGAGCGACAGGGGGCGTACGAGCAGTACTTC. It codes for CASRERQGAYEQYF.

The V gene is TRBV5-4, the J gene TRBJ2-1; 10 positions agree with TRBD2. This CDR3 region has 15 residues. Looked up from germline, CDR1 is SGHNT and CDR2 is YYREEE (reference sequence). The ends lost 4 bases at V and 9 bases at J; junction bases unmatched: 10. CDR3 in DNA: TGTGCCAGCAGCCCAGAGCGGGGGGGCAACGCTGAGCAGTTCTTC. Encoded protein: CASSPERGGNAEQFF.

V and J are TRBV19 and TRBJ1-1, with 9 bases identical to TRBD1. The V segment lost 7 bases and the J segment 0 bases; nucleotides outside the gene matches: 6. Germline V gene data show CDR1 as LNHDA and CDR2 as SQIVND (reference sequence). The CDR3 totals 15 residues. DNA of the CDR3: TGTGCCAGTATGTGGGACAGGGAGATGAACACTGAAGCTTTCTTT. This codes for CASMWDREMNTEAFF. Combining the CDR3 with reference TRBV19 and TRBJ1-1 gives the whole variable domain DGGITQSPKYLFRKEGQNVTLSCEQNLNHDAMYWYRQDPGQGLRLIYYSQIVNDFQKGDIAEGYSVSREKKESFPLTVTSAQKNPTAFYLCASMWDREMNTEAFFGQGTRLTVV.

The chain carries TRBV15 and TRBJ1-5; possibly TRBD1 for D (5 bases). Germline V gene sequence: CDR1 LNHNV, CDR2 YYDKDF (reference sequence). The CDR3 extends over 14 amino acids. V gave up 0 bases and J gave up 7 bases, with 10 bases separating them. The CDR3 DNA sequence: TGTGCCACCAGCAGAGATACGGGGGGACAGCCCCAGCATTTT. Its translation is CATSRDTGGQPQHF. The variable domain in full, with the rest retrieved from reference TRBV15 and TRBJ1-5, is DAMVIQNPRYQVTQFGKPVTLSCSQTLNHNVMYWYQQKSSQAPKLLFHYYDKDFNNEADTPDNFQSRRPNTSFCFLDIRSPGLGDTAMYLCATSRDTGGQPQHFGDGTRLSIL.

This sequence joins TRBV30 and TRBJ2-7, with 8 bases lining up with TRBD2. V shed 2 bases, J shed 1 base, and the junction held 7 bases outside the gene matches. This CDR3 contains 15 residues. CDR1 is GTSNPN, CDR2 SVGIG, per germline (reference sequence). This CDR3 is CAWSSTAGGSYEQYF. Written as DNA, the CDR3 is TGTGCCTGGAGTTCGACCGCGGGGGGTTCCTACGAGCAGTACTTC.

The chain combines TRBV7-9 with TRBJ2-5, with D possibly TRBD2 on 5 matching bases. CDR1 is SEHNR, CDR2 FQNEAQ, per germline (reference sequence). V was clipped by 5 bases and J by 8 bases, with 15 bases between them. The CDR3 has 13 amino acids. DNA for the CDR3: TGTGCCAGCAGCCGCGGACTCTTTTATACCCAGTACTTC. This sequence encodes CASSRGLFYTQYF.

V is TRBV6-5 and J is TRBJ1-6; D might be TRBD1 (6 bases). Germline V lookup: CDR1 MNHEY, CDR2 SVGAGI. This CDR3 is built from 13 residues. V was clipped by 5 bases and J by 8 bases, with 10 bases between them. The CDR3 DNA reads TGTGCCAGCAGTCAGGGGTTTGATTCACCCCTCCACTTT. Protein product: CASSQGFDSPLHF.

The chain employs TRBV19 and TRBJ1-1; perhaps TRBD1 as D (5 bases). Germline V gene data show CDR1 as LNHDA and CDR2 as SQIVND (reference sequence). V dropped 6 bases and J dropped 2 bases, with 19 bases sitting between them. This CDR3 spans 16 amino acids. The DNA for the CDR3 is TGTGCCAGTAGCCTCCATGCGGTGGGGCTAAACACTGAAGCTTTCTTT. Translating it yields CASSLHAVGLNTEAFF.

Only a few counts were recorded for this clone. V usage is TRBV7-9 and J usage is TRBJ1-2; D is unresolved. Per germline, CDR1 SEHNR and CDR2 FQNEAQ (reference sequence). The CDR3 sequence is 12 residues long. V was trimmed by 2 bases and J by 8 bases, leaving 9 bases between them. The CDR3 DNA reads TGTGCCAGCAGCTTACTGGACGGAGGCTACACCTTC. It translates to CASSLLDGGYTF.

This clone appeared a single time. This chain connects TRBV10-1 to TRBJ1-3; no clear D. In germline, CDR1 is WNHNN, CDR2 SYGVQD (reference sequence). V lost 0 bases, J lost 0 bases, and 12 bases lay in between. This CDR3 region has 17 residues. The CDR3 region has the DNA TGCGCCAGCAGTGAGTCCCGGACGGTGAACTCTGGAAACACCATATATTTT. Translation gives CASSESRTVNSGNTIYF.

J is TRBJ2-7 and V is TRBV11-1; no clear D. Trimming cost V 1 base and J 6 bases, with 4 bases left between them. CDR3 length: 11 residues. Germline CDR1 reads SGHAT; CDR2 reads FQDESV (reference sequence). The CDR3 loop reads CASSLGREQYF. CDR3 DNA sequence: TGTGCCAGCAGCTTAGGTCGCGAGCAGTACTTC.

This clone was detected once. V usage is TRBV2 and J usage is TRBJ2-1; D is unresolved. The germline V and J ends were trimmed by 8 bases and 7 bases, with 9 bases remaining between them. This CDR3 is built from 11 residues. Germline assignment: CDR1 SNHLY and CDR2 FYNNEI. The CDR3, as DNA: TGTGCCAGCCCGGGTAAAAATGAGCAGTTCTTC. It specifies CASPGKNEQFF.

This chain connects TRBV5-5 to TRBJ2-7; 15 bases fit TRBD2. Losses at the gene ends were 3 bases for V and 0 bases for J; bases not matched to a gene: 4. Germline V gives CDR1 SGHKS, CDR2 YYEKEE (reference sequence). The CDR3 spans 17 residues. CDR3 amino acids: CASSWGLAGGGSYEQYF. Written as DNA, the CDR3 is TGTGCCAGCAGCTGGGGACTAGCGGGGGGAGGCTCCTACGAGCAGTACTTC.

This sequence joins TRBV2 and TRBJ2-7, with a possible D match to TRBD1 (6 bases). Between the trimmed V and J ends, which lost 1 base and 1 base, there was a span of 14 bases. In germline, CDR1 is SNHLY, CDR2 FYNNEI. This CDR3 contains 16 residues. The DNA of the CDR3 is TGTGCCAGCAGTGAAGTACAGGGCAGGGTATCCTACGAGCAGTACTTC. Translating gives CASSEVQGRVSYEQYF.

V gene TRBV2 combines with J gene TRBJ2-7; TRBD2 is a possible D gene (6 bases). Germline V gives CDR1 SNHLY, CDR2 FYNNEI. V shed 6 bases and J shed 3 bases, with 18 bases lying between them. This CDR3 is built from 15 residues. CDR3 region: CASRGSLDYNYEQYF. CDR3 in DNA: TGTGCCAGCAGGGGTTCGTTGGACTACAACTACGAGCAGTACTTC.

The V call is TRBV7-9, the J call TRBJ2-1, with 7 positions matching TRBD2. V was pared by 5 bases and J by 3 bases, with 7 bases of the junction left unmatched. CDR1 and CDR2 (germline): SEHNR, FQNEAQ (reference sequence). This CDR3 has 15 amino acids. CDR3 sequence: CASSQLAVNYNEQFF. The CDR3 nucleotides are TGTGCCAGCAGCCAGCTAGCGGTGAACTACAATGAGCAGTTCTTC.

CDR3 amino acids: CASSPQPQSNQPQHF. Written as DNA, the CDR3 is TGTGCCAGCAGTCCCCAACCACAGAGCAATCAGCCCCAGCATTTT. The genes are TRBV2 and TRBJ1-5; D ambiguous. V was trimmed by 5 bases and J by 1 base, leaving 12 bases between them. Germline V lookup: CDR1 SNHLY, CDR2 FYNNEI. This CDR3 contains 15 residues.

The V gene is TRBV14, the J gene TRBJ1-4; no reliable D call. The germline V gene encodes CDR1 SGHDN and CDR2 FVKESK. Trimming removed 4 bases from V and 8 bases from J, with 14 bases in between. This CDR3 is 14 amino acids long. The CDR3 bases are TGTGCCAGCAGCCGACTCGGAGGCGGAGAAAAACTGTTTTTT. Translating gives CASSRLGGGEKLFF.

The chain joins TRBV7-9 to TRBJ1-2; D is possibly TRBD1 (6 bases). Germline assignment: CDR1 SEHNR and CDR2 FQNEAQ (reference sequence). Trimming stripped 8 bases from V and 2 bases from J, with 12 bases between. CDR3 length: 13 residues. CDR3 in amino acids: CASGTGTNYGYTF. The CDR3 DNA reads TGTGCCAGCGGCACAGGGACAAACTATGGCTACACCTTC. Full variable domain (outside the CDR3, taken from reference TRBV7-9 and TRBJ1-2): DTGVSQNPRHKITKRGQNVTFRCDPISEHNRLYWYRQTLGQGPEFLTYFQNEAQLEKSRLLSDRFSAERPKGSFSTLEIQRTEQGDSAMYLCASGTGTNYGYTFGSGTRLTVV.

V is TRBV13 and J is TRBJ2-7, with 10 nucleotides matching TRBD1. The ends lost 5 bases at V and 3 bases at J; junction bases unmatched: 7. The germline V gene encodes CDR1 PRHDT and CDR2 FYEKMQ (reference sequence). This CDR3 region has 15 residues. CDR3 region: CASSARDRGHYEQYF. DNA for the CDR3: TGTGCCAGCAGCGCCCGGGACAGGGGCCACTACGAGCAGTACTTC.

The chain uses TRBV6-5 and TRBJ1-3; perhaps TRBD1 as D (6 bases). Looked up from germline, CDR1 is MNHEY and CDR2 is SVGAGI. This CDR3 has 15 amino acids. Trimming stripped 7 bases from V and 0 bases from J, with 13 bases between. Here the CDR3 DNA reads TGTGCCAGCATTCCGGACAGCCGCTCTGGAAACACCATATATTTT. Amino acid sequence: CASIPDSRSGNTIYF.

This clone has a single count. J is TRBJ2-2 and V is TRBV3-1 (or the pseudogene TRBV3-2); 11 bases agree with TRBD2. Trimming took 4 bases from V and 4 from J; bases not matched to a gene: 2. Germline CDR1 LGHDT, CDR2 YNNKEL (reference sequence). The CDR3 is made up of 15 amino acids. The CDR3 DNA follows: TGTGCCAGCAGCCGACTAGCGGGGTCCACCGGGGAGCTGTTTTTT. This encodes CASSRLAGSTGELFF.

The chain combines TRBV11-2 with TRBJ1-1; D remains unclear. This CDR3 has 19 residues. The V end was cut by 1 base, the J end by 0 bases, with 21 bases between. Germline CDR1 reads SGHAT; CDR2 reads FQNNGV. DNA of the CDR3: TGTGCCAGCAGCTTAGTTCGTTTCGGAAAGGAGTTCATGAACACTGAAGCTTTCTTT. Protein product: CASSLVRFGKEFMNTEAFF. The variable domain in full, with the rest retrieved from reference TRBV11-2 and TRBJ1-1, is EAGVAQSPRYKIIEKRQSVAFWCNPISGHATLYWYQQILGQGPKLLIQFQNNGVVDDSQLPKDRFSAERLKGVDSTLKIQPAKLEDSAVYLCASSLVRFGKEFMNTEAFFGQGTRLTVV.

The chain is built from TRBV12-5 and TRBJ1-2, with 8 bases matching TRBD1. The CDR3 runs to 17 residues. Germline V gene lookup returns CDR1 LGHNT and CDR2 FRNRAP. J lost 0 bases, V lost 2 bases, and 8 bases had no gene match. The CDR3 DNA reads as TGTGCTAGTGGTTTGTGGTCCGGGACAGGAACTAACTATGGCTACACCTTC. Protein product: CASGLWSGTGTNYGYTF.